The 19 T cell receptor beta chains below were found in one sample sequenced in a study of beta chain features in type 1 diabetes. Of the isolated RNA, all was reverse transcribed, and so the sequenced material was expressed TCRB transcripts. Here immunoSEQ multiplex PCR was the method, and the copy in TCRdb shows in-frame clones only, minus some. In the table there are 160,000 or so clones, 11% of which are singletons. The sample comprised central memory CD4+ T cells from blood. All receptors come from a man between 18 and 29 years old in good health.

This clone was counted a few times. The chain has TRBV5-4 and TRBJ2-1; D unresolved. CDR1 is SGHNT and CDR2 is YYREEE in the germline V gene (reference sequence). V was cut by 0 bases and J by 7 bases, with 14 bases left in between. This CDR3 has 15 amino acids. CDR3 DNA sequence: TGTGCCAGCAGCTTGGATCCGGCCAGCCTTAATGAGCAGTTCTTC. It yields the protein CASSLDPASLNEQFF.

This clone has more than one count but fewer than ten. The chain is built from TRBV7-9 and TRBJ2-5; the D is unclear. The length of the CDR3 is 13 residues. Trimming cost V 1 base and J 5 bases, with 8 bases left between them. Germline values: CDR1 SEHNR, CDR2 FQNEAQ (reference sequence). This CDR3 is CASSLVVRETQYF. CDR3 nucleotides: TGTGCCAGCAGCTTAGTAGTTCGGGAGACCCAGTACTTC.

This clone was seen more than once but under ten times. The chain links TRBV7-9 to TRBJ2-7, with 9 bases that match TRBD1. Per germline, CDR1 SEHNR and CDR2 FQNEAQ (reference sequence). The CDR3 sequence is 15 residues long. After removal of 6 bases from V and 6 bases from J, the junction contained 12 bases not matched to a gene. CDR3 protein: CASSSNRGRRGEQYF. Written as DNA, the CDR3 is TGTGCCAGCAGTTCCAACAGGGGGCGTAGAGGCGAGCAGTACTTC. Variable domain in full (rest from reference TRBV7-9 and TRBJ2-7): DTGVSQNPRHKITKRGQNVTFRCDPISEHNRLYWYRQTLGQGPEFLTYFQNEAQLEKSRLLSDRFSAERPKGSFSTLEIQRTEQGDSAMYLCASSSNRGRRGEQYFGPGTRLTVT.

This clone was picked up a small number of times. The gene calls are TRBV7-8 and TRBJ1-2; possibly TRBD1 for D (5 bases). The CDR3 has 16 residues. V lost 5 bases and J lost 7, with 23 bases in between. Per germline, CDR1 SGHVS and CDR2 FQNEAQ. The CDR3 nucleotides read TGTGCCAGCAGCCTAGGCTTCAGTCCAGGGCGATTTGGCTACACCTTC. It translates to CASSLGFSPGRFGYTF.

This clone was counted between two and nine times. This chain links TRBV2 with TRBJ1-6; TRBD1 matches 7 bases. Germline CDR1 reads SNHLY; CDR2 reads FYNNEI. J was trimmed by 15 bases and V by 4 bases; bases with no gene match: 12. This CDR3 spans 14 amino acids. As DNA, the CDR3 is TGTGCCAGCAGTGGAGAGACAGGGACTCCCCACCTCCACTTT. Translation: CASSGETGTPHLHF.

V and J are TRBV5-1 and TRBJ2-5; 14 bases are a match to TRBD2. The junction had 12 bases not matched to a gene; V was cut back by 3 bases and J by 5 bases. CDR1 and CDR2 from the germline V gene are SGHRS and YFSETQ. The CDR3 runs to 18 residues. The CDR3 bases are TGCGCCAGCAGCTCCAGCGTGACTAGCGGGGGGGCGAAGGAGACCCAGTACTTC. It encodes CASSSSVTSGGAKETQYF.

The V call is TRBV29-1, the J call TRBJ2-6; 8 positions agree with TRBD2. The CDR3 length is 16 residues. With V trimmed by 3 bases and J by 0 bases, 4 bases remained unmatched. The germline CDR1 and CDR2 sequences are SQVTM and ANQGSEA. CDR3 residues: CSVDSGGGSGANVLTF. CDR3 nucleotides: TGCAGCGTTGACAGCGGGGGCGGCTCTGGGGCCAACGTCCTGACTTTC.

The table lists this clone with a few counts. CDR3 sequence reads: CASRSKGLGGYTF. The CDR3, as DNA: TGTGCCAGCAGATCCAAGGGGCTGGGTGGCTACACCTTC. The chain has TRBV6-6 and TRBJ1-2, with TRBD1 as a possible D gene (5 bases). Germline V CDR1 and CDR2: MNHNY, SVGAGI (reference sequence). This CDR3 comprises 13 residues. Deletions cut 6 bases from V and 7 bases from J, with 15 bases between.

This clone has only a few counts. J is TRBJ1-5 and V is TRBV7-9, with unresolved D. Germline V lookup: CDR1 SEHNR, CDR2 FQNEAQ (reference sequence). With 1 base removed from V and 9 bases from J, the gap between germline ends came to 10 bases. The CDR3 runs 13 residues. The CDR3 sequence is CASSLEFSLPQHF. DNA of the CDR3: TGTGCCAGCAGCTTAGAATTCAGTCTGCCCCAGCATTTT.

This clone was recorded a few times. V is TRBV5-4 and J is TRBJ2-1, with TRBD2 matching 7 bases. V was pared by 10 bases and J by 6 bases, with 13 bases of the junction left unmatched. CDR1 SGHNT and CDR2 YYREEE come from the germline V gene (reference sequence). The CDR3 covers 14 residues. The CDR3 loop reads CASSGGFAPNEQFF. The CDR3 DNA reads as TGTGCCTCTTCCGGGGGGTTTGCCCCCAATGAGCAGTTCTTC.

The chain has TRBV11-1 and TRBJ2-1, with 10 bases that match TRBD2. V lost 4 bases and J lost 6; bases outside the gene matches: 6. CDR1 is SGHAT, CDR2 FQDESV, per germline (reference sequence). The CDR3 is made up of 15 amino acids. CDR3 region: CASSSLAGVTNEQFF. The CDR3 bases are TGTGCCAGCAGCTCTCTAGCGGGAGTAACCAATGAGCAGTTCTTC.

This chain connects TRBV10-3 to TRBJ2-2; the D gene could be TRBD1 or TRBD2 (5 bases each). The CDR3 has 15 amino acids. Germline-derived CDR1 and CDR2 are ENHRY and SYGVKD. V dropped 6 bases and J dropped 0 bases, with 11 bases sitting between them. The CDR3 DNA reads TGTGCCATCAGGATCGGGACCACGAACACCGGGGAGCTGTTTTTT. Translation gives CAIRIGTTNTGELFF.

The rearrangement joins TRBV30 to TRBJ1-6; D possibly corresponds to TRBD1 (6 bases). Trimming cost V 3 bases and J 7 bases, with 7 bases left between them. The germline gives CDR1 GTSNPN, CDR2 SVGIG (reference sequence). The CDR3 extends over 12 amino acids. The DNA of the CDR3 is TGTGCCTGGAGACAGGGCAATTCACCCCTCCACTTT. Translating gives CAWRQGNSPLHF.

This clone was seen a few times. With only one base between it and a far larger clone, this is likely a read error. V gene TRBV6-5 combines with J gene TRBJ2-3; tentatively, D is TRBD1 or TRBD2 (5 bases each). The CDR3 runs 16 residues. The germline V gene encodes CDR1 MNHEY and CDR2 SVGAGI. CDR3 in amino acids: CARSYGSGTNTDTQYF. In nucleotides, the CDR3 is TGTGCCCGCAGTTACGGCTCCGGGACCAACACAGATACGCAGTATTTT.

The V call is TRBV7-2, the J call TRBJ2-6; TRBD1 agrees at 10 bases. Germline V CDR1 and CDR2: SGHTA, FQGNSA. Trimming removed 0 bases from V and 5 bases from J; junction bases left unmatched: 7. The CDR3 length is 18 residues. CDR3 sequence reads: CASSLAPTGGSRANVLTF. CDR3 bases: TGTGCCAGCAGCTTAGCCCCGACAGGGGGCTCCCGGGCCAACGTCCTGACTTTC.

This clone was found a few times. V is TRBV30 and J is TRBJ2-5, with D unresolved. The germline gives CDR1 GTSNPN, CDR2 SVGIG (reference sequence). The CDR3 has 13 amino acids. V was clipped by 0 bases and J by 2 bases, with 7 bases between them. This CDR3 is CAWSVGWQETQYF. CDR3 bases: TGTGCCTGGAGTGTAGGGTGGCAAGAGACCCAGTACTTC.

The chain couples TRBV5-4 to TRBJ2-1; the match to TRBD2 covers 8 bases. Germline lookup yields CDR1 SGHNT and CDR2 YYREEE (reference sequence). This CDR3 is 16 amino acids long. Germline trimming cut 5 bases from V and 4 bases from J; bases unmatched to any gene: 11. Here the CDR3 reads CASSSLERGYYNEQFF. In DNA, the CDR3 is TGTGCCAGCAGTTCCCTAGAGCGGGGGTATTACAATGAGCAGTTCTTC.

The table lists this clone with many counts. The CDR3 DNA is TGTGCCAGCAGCCAAGAGGCCTCGAGCGGGAGTAGGTCCGGGGAGCTGTTTTTT. Amino acids: CASSQEASSGSRSGELFF. The gene calls are TRBV4-2 and TRBJ2-2; 8 nucleotides match TRBD2. Germline lookup yields CDR1 LGHNA and CDR2 YNFKEQ. V was clipped by 0 bases and J by 6 bases; unmatched bases: 12. This CDR3 comprises 18 residues.

This clone was seen more than once but under ten times. The rearrangement uses TRBV14 and TRBJ2-6, with D unresolved. The CDR3 totals 18 residues. The ends were cut back, 1 base at V and 0 bases at J, with 13 bases in the middle. The germline V gene has CDR1 SGHDN and CDR2 FVKESK. CDR3 DNA sequence: TGTGCCAGCAGCCAAGTTCAAGCTCTGGGCTCTGGGGCCAACGTCCTGACTTTC. As protein: CASSQVQALGSGANVLTF.